This TCR beta chain was observed in a study of identical twins. Every sampled donor was Caucasian and healthy. In this sample, this clonotype turned up a few times. V was clipped by 8 bases and J by 6 bases, with 8 bases between them. This CDR3 contains 10 residues. Germline loops: CDR1 SGHTA, CDR2 FQGNSA. TCRdb passed the 5' RACE reads through MiXCR, listing each CDR3 protein once. Here the sample spans under 300,000 distinct CDR3 sequences, about 13% being singletons. This same sample was also taken into another study, of yellow fever vaccine responses in identical twins.

This chain connects TRBV7-2 to TRBJ2-7, with D hard to call. The sequenced sample was memory (CD45RO+) T cells sorted from blood. This receptor was identified in a woman between 18 and 29 years old in good health. The CDR3 protein is CASGSGEQYF. The CDR3 region has the DNA TGTGCCAGCGGATCCGGCGAGCAGTACTTC.